This TCR beta chain is from a study of CD4+ T cells in melanoma. Study results and limitations: Diverse differentiation states were reported for melanoma neoantigen-specific CD4+ T cells.

Libraries were prepared by immunoSEQ multiplex PCR; TCRdb keeps only in-frame clonotypes and omits some of them. Here the sample spans around 110,000 clones, roughly 90% being singletons. A remark on this clone: Its antigen is as yet unknown.

The V and J ends lost 5 bases and 0 bases respectively, with 14 bases between them. There are 17 residues in the CDR3. Germline CDR1 SGHTA, CDR2 FQGTGA. Specimen: peripheral blood. V is TRBV7-3 and J is TRBJ1-6; D is ambiguous. The source is a human donor with melanoma. CDR3 protein: CASSPTPLGSYNSPLHF. CDR3 bases: TGTGCCAGCAGCCCCACCCCGTTGGGCTCCTATAATTCACCCCTCCACTTT.